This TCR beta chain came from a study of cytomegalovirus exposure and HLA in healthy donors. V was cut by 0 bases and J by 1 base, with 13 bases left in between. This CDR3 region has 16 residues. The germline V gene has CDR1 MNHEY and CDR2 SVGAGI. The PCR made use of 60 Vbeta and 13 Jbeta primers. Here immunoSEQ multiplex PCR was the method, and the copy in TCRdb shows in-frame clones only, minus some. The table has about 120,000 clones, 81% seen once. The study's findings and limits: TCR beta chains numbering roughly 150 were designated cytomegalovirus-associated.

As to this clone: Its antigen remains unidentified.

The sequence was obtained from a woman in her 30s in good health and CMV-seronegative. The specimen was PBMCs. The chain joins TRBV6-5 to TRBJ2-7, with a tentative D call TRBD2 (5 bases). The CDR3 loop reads CASSYSRSAVSYEQYF. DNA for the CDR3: TGTGCCAGCAGTTACTCGAGGTCAGCGGTATCCTACGAGCAGTACTTC.